A selection of T cell receptor beta chains follows, all from one sample in a study of Ad26.COV2.S vaccination and SARS-CoV-2 variants. The repertoire was sequenced with immunoSEQ multiplex PCR; TCRdb's copy has only in-frame clones and lacks some. The table shows just over 350,000 clones, with 92% occurring only once. The sequencing used peripheral blood, collected after recovery from COVID-19. The receptor set was obtained from a human donor who had recovered from COVID-19. CDR3s include the opening cysteine and the closing phenylalanine or tryptophan. The D gene is left open where the match is weak. Not all rows give a size; the values are once, few, many and, for expanded clones, a class.

v_gene	d_gene	abundance	j_gene	CDR3nt	CDR3aa
TRBV29-1	TRBD1	.	TRBJ1-1	TGCAGCGTTGGGACAGGGGGGACTGAAGCTTTCTTT	CSVGTGGTEAFF
TRBV15	TRBD1	.	TRBJ1-1	TGTGCCACCAGCAGAGGACAGGGCCTGAACACTGAAGCTTTCTTT	CATSRGQGLNTEAFF
TRBV10-3	.	.	TRBJ1-5	TGTGCCATCAGTGTCCAGGGTGCTAATCAGCCCCAGCATTTT	CAISVQGANQPQHF
TRBV4-2	TRBD2	.	TRBJ2-3	TGTGCCAGCAGCCAAGAATTTACTAGCGGGGCGGGGGATACGCAGTATTTT	CASSQEFTSGAGDTQYF
TRBV10-3	TRBD2	.	TRBJ2-7	TGTGCCATCAGTGAGCCTAGCGGGGGGGAAACTGAACTATACGAGCAGTACTTC	CAISEPSGGETELYEQYF
TRBV7-9	.	.	TRBJ1-1	TGTGCCAGCAGAAGAGGCACTGAAGCTTTCTTT	CASRRGTEAFF
TRBV6-6	.	.	TRBJ1-1	TGTGCCAGCAGTACATTGGGGGTCAGTGAAGCTTTCTTT	CASSTLGVSEAFF
TRBV20-1	.	once	TRBJ2-7	TGCAGTGCTAGTAGGGGCGTACACGAGCAGTACTTC	CSASRGVHEQYF
TRBV20-1	.	once	TRBJ2-3	TGCAGTGCTAGTAGGTGGCGGGGACGCACAGATACGCAGTATTTT	CSASRWRGRTDTQYF
TRBV9	TRBD2	.	TRBJ2-1	TGTGCCAGCAGCCCGACTAGCGGGGGCCACAATGAGCAGTTCTTC	CASSPTSGGHNEQFF